These 12 T cell receptor beta chains originate from one sample sequenced in a study of blood T cell repertoires in COVID-19. Sequencing used immunoSEQ multiplex PCR; TCRdb keeps in-frame clones, though not all of them. Here the sample spans about 170,000 clones, about 86% being singletons. Sequences were obtained from peripheral blood. These receptors all come from a man in his 70s with active or convalescent COVID-19.

V and J are TRBV6-2 or TRBV6-3 and TRBJ2-5; TRBD2 matches 12 bases. V trimming: 5 bases; J trimming: 3 bases; junction bases outside the gene matches: 13. The CDR3 runs to 18 residues. The V gene's germline CDR1 is MNHEY and CDR2 SVGEGT. In nucleotides, the CDR3 is TGTGCCAGCAGTACCACTCCACTAGCGGGGGGAAGGAAAGAGACCCAGTACTTC. Residues: CASSTTPLAGGRKETQYF.

This clone has just one count. The V gene is TRBV19, the J gene TRBJ1-2, with 9 nucleotides matching TRBD1. The CDR3 length is 13 residues. The V gene's germline CDR1 is LNHDA and CDR2 SQIVND (reference sequence). V lost 10 bases to trimming and J lost 3 bases; unmatched junction nucleotides: 6. Here the CDR3 DNA reads TGTGCCACCGATGGGGACAGGGACTATGGCTACACCTTC. Its translation: CATDGDRDYGYTF.

The chain employs TRBV9 and TRBJ1-4; D gene uncertain. The CDR3 is 16 amino acids. The germline gives CDR1 SGDLS, CDR2 YYNGEE. Deletions cut 4 bases from V and 5 bases from J, with 18 bases between. In DNA, the CDR3 is TGTGCCAGCAGCCCCCACTCGGCCACCGGGAATGAAAAACTGTTTTTT. It codes for CASSPHSATGNEKLFF.

This rearrangement joins TRBV27 to TRBJ1-1; unclear D gene. Germline CDR1 reads MNHEY; CDR2 reads SMNVEV (reference sequence). The ends were cut back, 0 bases at V and 8 bases at J, with 13 bases in the middle. The CDR3 runs 14 residues. The CDR3 loop is CASSLSYPGQEAFF. In DNA form, the CDR3 reads TGTGCCAGCAGTTTATCTTATCCTGGGCAGGAAGCTTTCTTT.

The chain employs TRBV5-8 and TRBJ2-4, with 8 positions matching TRBD2. This CDR3 region has 15 residues. The junction had 6 bases not matched to a gene; V was cut back by 2 bases and J by 5 bases. Germline CDR1 and CDR2: SGHTS and YDEGEE. The CDR3 region has the DNA TGTGCCAGCAGCTTCGCGGGAGGAGGCCAAAACATTCAGTACTTC. The encoded protein is CASSFAGGGQNIQYF.

The chain joins TRBV2 to TRBJ1-2; 9 bases fit TRBD1. V dropped 8 bases and J dropped 3; count of bases not matched to a gene: 7. The CDR3 extends over 14 amino acids. CDR1 and CDR2 (germline): SNHLY, FYNNEI. Here the CDR3 DNA reads TGTGCCAGCCGGGACAGGGACCGATACTATGGCTACACCTTC. It specifies CASRDRDRYYGYTF.

The CDR3 DNA follows: TGCGCCAGCAGCCCTTACCGGGGACAGGGAAATTCCGAGCAGTACTTC. It encodes CASSPYRGQGNSEQYF. The chain joins TRBV5-1 to TRBJ2-7; 9 nucleotides match TRBD1. The CDR3 runs to 16 residues. The germline V gene has CDR1 SGHRS and CDR2 YFSETQ. The trim removed 4 bases at V and 6 bases at J, leaving 14 bases unmatched.

This clone showed up many times. This chain links TRBV24-1 with TRBJ2-1, with 8 bases aligning to TRBD2. Germline V gene data show CDR1 as KGHDR and CDR2 as SFDVKD. The V and J ends lost 4 bases and 6 bases, in that order; junction bases with no gene match: 7. The CDR3 totals 15 residues. The CDR3 protein is CATSERGREVNEQFF. The CDR3, as DNA: TGTGCCACCAGTGAGCGGGGGCGGGAGGTCAATGAGCAGTTCTTC.

J is TRBJ2-1 and V is TRBV5-1; D perhaps matches TRBD1 (5 bases). V lost 3 bases and J 0 bases, leaving 10 bases between the germline ends. CDR1 and CDR2 (germline): SGHRS, YFSETQ. This CDR3 has 15 amino acids. The CDR3: CASSSVGASYNEQFF. CDR3 coding DNA: TGCGCCAGCAGCTCGGTAGGGGCCTCCTACAATGAGCAGTTCTTC.

V usage is TRBV5-1 and J usage is TRBJ2-3, with 9 nucleotides matching TRBD1. The V and J ends lost 4 bases and 1 base, in that order; junction bases with no gene match: 7. Germline-derived CDR1 and CDR2 are SGHRS and YFSETQ. This CDR3 is 16 amino acids long. Here the CDR3 reads CASSDNRGLGTDTQYF. For the CDR3, the DNA is TGCGCCAGCAGCGACAACAGGGGGCTCGGCACAGATACGCAGTATTTT.

The chain carries TRBV2 and TRBJ2-1; TRBD1 aligns across 7 bases. CDR3 length: 13 amino acids. Germline loops: CDR1 SNHLY, CDR2 FYNNEI. V lost 7 bases and J lost 8; bases outside the gene matches: 8. CDR3 DNA: TGTGCCAGCAAGGGCAGGGGGAGCGATGAGCAGTTCTTC. This translates into CASKGRGSDEQFF.

This clone was counted once. This chain uses TRBV18 with TRBJ1-6; 8 bases fit TRBD1. V lost 4 bases to trimming and J lost 5 bases; unmatched junction nucleotides: 4. This CDR3 comprises 15 residues. CDR1 is KGHSH and CDR2 is LQKENI in the germline V gene. CDR3 sequence reads: CASSQMTGDNSPLHF. CDR3 in DNA: TGTGCCAGCTCACAAATGACAGGGGATAATTCACCCCTCCACTTT.